This T cell receptor (beta chain) was recorded in a study of regulatory T cells in long-lasting Graves disease. Overall study findings and caveats: Accuracy could have been hurt by small sample size.

In building TCR beta libraries, iRepertoire HTBI primers were used together with Arm-PCR of CDR3 regions. One entry per CDR3 protein, called by TCRdb with MiXCR from the multiplex PCR reads. The sample has hundreds of thousands of distinct CDR3 sequences; about a sixth are singletons. This clonotype was detected ten times or more. Its target is not known. With V trimmed by 4 bases and J by 7 bases, 13 bases remained unmatched. Germline V gene data show CDR1 as SGHVS and CDR2 as FNYEAQ. This CDR3 contains 16 residues. Noted time point: newly diagnosed GD, antithyroid drugs for less than 3 months. Construction of the TCR library relied on RNA isolated from PBMCs. This sample was shared with a second study, whose subject was T cells in Graves' hyperthyroidism and ophthalmopathy. That paper adds: No progression to ophthalmopathy during 18 months of follow-up defined stable disease. Most thyroid-expanded clonotypes above 0.001 were also found in blood.

Sample: peripheral blood mononuclear cells (PBMCs), taken at new diagnosis, from a patient treated with antithyroid drugs. This clonotype was obtained from a woman in her thirties with Graves disease. The chain joins TRBV7-6 to TRBJ2-7; TRBD2 matches 10 bases. The CDR3 is CASSSLASGSPLEQYF. The CDR3 coding sequence is TGTGCCAGCAGCTCCTTAGCTAGCGGGAGTCCTCTGGAGCAGTACTTC.